This entry lists 6 T cell receptor beta chains sequenced from one sample in a study of control samples from healthy donors and cancer patients. Generated by immunoSEQ multiplex PCR, the TCRdb table keeps only in-frame clones and is missing some. The table records over 100,000 clones, 88% of them present only once. Sequencing was done on a sample of blood. The origin of the receptors is a man aged 40-49 years in good health.

The chain joins TRBV30 to TRBJ1-5; unclear D gene. Trimming took 0 bases from V and 7 from J, leaving 13 bases between them. The CDR3 has 14 residues. Germline CDR1 and CDR2: GTSNPN and SVGIG (reference sequence). The CDR3 region is CAWSVPGNRQPQHF. The CDR3 DNA is TGTGCCTGGAGTGTACCGGGCAATAGGCAGCCCCAGCATTTT.

The chain couples TRBV5-5 to TRBJ2-5; tentatively, D is TRBD1 (6 bases). The CDR3 length is 13 residues. Trimming left V 1 base short and J 4 bases short, with 8 bases between. Germline V gives CDR1 SGHKS, CDR2 YYEKEE (reference sequence). CDR3 sequence: CASSLTGRETQYF. The CDR3 DNA is TGTGCCAGCAGCTTGACAGGGAGAGAGACCCAGTACTTC.

Remarks on this clone: Other DNA sequences in this sample translate to the same CDR3. The chain has TRBV24-1 and TRBJ2-5; D call uncertain. Germline loops: CDR1 KGHDR, CDR2 SFDVKD. Between the trimmed V and J ends, which lost 4 bases and 4 bases, there was a span of 6 bases. The CDR3 runs 12 residues. The CDR3 loop is CATSESGETQYF. The CDR3 coding sequence is TGTGCCACCAGTGAGTCCGGAGAGACCCAGTACTTC.

The gene calls are TRBV30 and TRBJ2-2; the match to TRBD1 covers 9 bases. The CDR3 contains 16 residues. The trim removed 4 bases at V and 5 bases at J, leaving 11 bases unmatched. The V gene's germline CDR1 is GTSNPN and CDR2 SVGIG (reference sequence). The CDR3 loop is CAWKRQGETRTGELFF. The CDR3 bases are TGTGCCTGGAAGAGACAGGGGGAGACGAGAACCGGGGAGCTGTTTTTT.

The chain's CDR3 is CASSRYRVDTEAFF. CDR3 nucleotides: TGTGCCAGCAGCAGATACAGGGTTGACACTGAAGCTTTCTTT. The rearrangement links TRBV7-2 to TRBJ1-1; tentatively, D is TRBD1 (6 bases). Germline assignment: CDR1 SGHTA and CDR2 FQGNSA. V lost 5 bases and J lost 3, with 13 bases in between. This CDR3 spans 14 amino acids.

This chain connects TRBV25-1 to TRBJ1-1, with 7 bases lining up with TRBD1. The CDR3 is 15 amino acids. Losses at the gene ends were 2 bases for V and 5 bases for J; bases not matched to a gene: 8. From germline, CDR1 is MGHDK and CDR2 SYGVNS. This chain's CDR3 is CASSEAPHRGTEAFF. The CDR3 DNA follows: TGTGCCAGCAGTGAAGCCCCCCACAGGGGAACTGAAGCTTTCTTT.